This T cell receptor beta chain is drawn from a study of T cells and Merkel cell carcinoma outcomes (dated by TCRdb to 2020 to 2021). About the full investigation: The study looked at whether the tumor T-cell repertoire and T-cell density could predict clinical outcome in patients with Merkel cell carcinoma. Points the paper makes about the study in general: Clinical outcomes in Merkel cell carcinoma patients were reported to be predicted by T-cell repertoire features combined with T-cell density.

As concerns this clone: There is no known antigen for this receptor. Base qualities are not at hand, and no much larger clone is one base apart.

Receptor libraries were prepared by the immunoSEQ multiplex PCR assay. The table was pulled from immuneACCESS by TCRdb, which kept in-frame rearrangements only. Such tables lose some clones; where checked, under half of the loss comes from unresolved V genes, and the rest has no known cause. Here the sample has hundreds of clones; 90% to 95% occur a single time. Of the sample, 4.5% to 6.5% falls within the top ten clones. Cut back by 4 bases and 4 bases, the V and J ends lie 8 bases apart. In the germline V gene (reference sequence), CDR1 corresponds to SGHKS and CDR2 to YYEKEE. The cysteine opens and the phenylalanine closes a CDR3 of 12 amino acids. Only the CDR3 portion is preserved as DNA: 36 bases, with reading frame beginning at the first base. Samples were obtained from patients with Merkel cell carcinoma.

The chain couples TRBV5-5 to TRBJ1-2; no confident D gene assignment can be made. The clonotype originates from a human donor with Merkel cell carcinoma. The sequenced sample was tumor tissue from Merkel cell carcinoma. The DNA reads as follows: TGTGCCAGCAGCCCAGAGAGCTATGGCTACACCTTC. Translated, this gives CASSPESYGYTF.